What follows is one TCR beta chain and its context. Its antigen is currently unknown. Trimming took 10 bases from V and 4 from J, leaving 16 bases between them. The CDR3 is 14 residues long. The data are from a study of identical twins. No donor was unhealthy or non-Caucasian. TCRdb reanalysed the 5' RACE reads using MiXCR and keeps one entry per CDR3 protein. The sample consists of about 810,000 distinct CDR3 sequences, roughly an eighth of them appearing once. Study-wide results and caveats: Among beta out-of-frame sequences, excess sharing between twins appeared weaker. Insertions were fewer in abundant cord blood beta clonotypes, whereas memory repertoires showed none of this pattern.

These same data were also listed under a study on yellow fever vaccine responses in identical twins. According to that study: As reported, the vaccine T cell response of twins seemed partly convergent and partly personalized.

This clonotype was sampled from a woman between 18 and 29 years old in good health. Source material: PBMCs. V usage is TRBV12-3 or TRBV12-4 and J usage is TRBJ1-4, with TRBD1 as a possible D gene (6 bases). DNA of the CDR3: TGTGCCATTAAGAGGGGGGATTATAATGAAAAACTGTTTTTT. It yields the protein CAIKRGDYNEKLFF.